The rows below give T cell receptor beta chains drawn from one sample of a study of OX40 agonist ivuxolimab in advanced cancers. TCRdb's table, derived via immunoSEQ multiplex PCR, lists solely in-frame clones and lacks some. The data show tens of thousands of clones, approximately 86% seen once. Sequencing was performed on CD4+ or CD8+ T cells sorted from blood, taken in a trial of the OX40 agonist ivuxolimab. The receptors originated from an adult with an advanced solid tumor such as melanoma, head and neck, liver or kidney cancer. The CDR3 runs from the conserved cysteine through the conserved F or W. The D gene is left open where the match is weak. Clone size appears in some rows only: once, few, many, or a class for an expanded clone.

D: TRBD1
size: NA
J: TRBJ1-1
V: TRBV5-6
DNA: TGTGCCAGCAGCTTAAAGGACAGGGTAATGAGCACTGAAGCTTTCTTT
CDR3: CASSLKDRVMSTEAFF

D: NA
size: NA
J: TRBJ1-3
V: TRBV11-3
DNA: TGTGCCAGCAGCAGGCGGGCGGACCCCTCTGGAAACACCATATATTTT
CDR3: CASSRRADPSGNTIYF

D: NA
size: few
J: TRBJ2-1
V: TRBV27
DNA: TGTGCCAGCGCAGGGGACGGGACCTACAATGAGCAGTTCTTC
CDR3: CASAGDGTYNEQFF

D: NA
size: NA
J: TRBJ2-7
V: TRBV28
DNA: TGTGCCAGCGATAATTGGGCAGGCGAAATCTACGAGCAGTACTTC
CDR3: CASDNWAGEIYEQYF

D: NA
size: NA
J: TRBJ2-7
V: TRBV19
DNA: TGTGCCAGTAGTCCGCGTCGAACTACCTACGAGCAGTACTTC
CDR3: CASSPRRTTYEQYF

D: NA
size: NA
J: TRBJ2-7
V: TRBV4-2
DNA: TGTGCCAGCAGCCAGAGGGGCGAGCAGTACTTC
CDR3: CASSQRGEQYF

D: TRBD1
size: NA
J: TRBJ2-7
V: TRBV28
DNA: TGTGCCAGCAGTTTACTCACCGGGACAGGGAGCTCCTACGAGCAGTACTTC
CDR3: CASSLLTGTGSSYEQYF

D: TRBD2
size: once
J: TRBJ2-1
V: TRBV6-1
DNA: TGTGCCACATTAATAGCGGGAGCCTTAAACAATGAGCAGTTCTTC
CDR3: CATLIAGALNNEQFF

D: NA
size: NA
J: TRBJ2-7
V: TRBV6-5
DNA: TGTGCCAGCAGGAAAACTAGCCCCTACGAGCAGTACTTC
CDR3: CASRKTSPYEQYF

D: NA
size: NA
J: TRBJ1-3
V: TRBV11-3
DNA: TGTGCCAGCAGGCCGGACCGGAGCTCTGGAAACACCATATATTTT
CDR3: CASRPDRSSGNTIYF

D: NA
size: NA
J: TRBJ2-3
V: TRBV15
DNA: TGTGCCACCAGCAGAGGAGAGAGGGACGGGTCAGATACGCAGTATTTT
CDR3: CATSRGERDGSDTQYF

D: TRBD2
size: NA
J: TRBJ2-2
V: TRBV5-6
DNA: TGTGCCAGCCGGGAGGGCACCGGGGAGCTGTTTTTT
CDR3: CASREGTGELFF

D: TRBD1
size: once
J: TRBJ2-7
V: TRBV11-1
DNA: TGTGCCAGCAGCTGGGACAGCGGTCCCTACGAGCAGTACTTC
CDR3: CASSWDSGPYEQYF

D: TRBD2
size: NA
J: TRBJ2-1
V: TRBV4-1
DNA: TGCGCCAGCAGCCAAGTCGTTAGCGGGAGGGCGTTCTCCTACAATGAGCAGTTCTTC
CDR3: CASSQVVSGRAFSYNEQFF

D: TRBD2
size: NA
J: TRBJ2-1
V: TRBV9
DNA: TGTGCCAGCAGCGTCACCGGGACTAACAATGAGCAGTTCTTC
CDR3: CASSVTGTNNEQFF

D: NA
size: NA
J: TRBJ2-1
V: TRBV6-5
DNA: TGTGCCAGCAGTTCCCCGGGCTACAATGAGCAGTTCTTC
CDR3: CASSSPGYNEQFF